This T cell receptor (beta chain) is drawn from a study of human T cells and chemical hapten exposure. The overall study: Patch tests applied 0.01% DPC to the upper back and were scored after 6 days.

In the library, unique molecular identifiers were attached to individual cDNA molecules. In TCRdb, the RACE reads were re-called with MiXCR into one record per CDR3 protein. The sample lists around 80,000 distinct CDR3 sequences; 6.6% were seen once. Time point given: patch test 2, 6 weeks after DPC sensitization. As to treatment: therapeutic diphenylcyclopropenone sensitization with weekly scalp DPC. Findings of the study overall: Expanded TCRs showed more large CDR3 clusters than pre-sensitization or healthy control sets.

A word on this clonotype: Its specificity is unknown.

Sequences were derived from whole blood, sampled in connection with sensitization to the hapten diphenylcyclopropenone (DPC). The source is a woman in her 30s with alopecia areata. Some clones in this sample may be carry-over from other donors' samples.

The CDR3 DNA reads TGTGCCAGCAGTTACGCGGGGACAGGGGAACGTCCCCTCCACTTT. Protein product: CASSYAGTGERPLHF. The rearrangement uses TRBV6-5 and TRBJ1-6; 10 positions agree with TRBD1. V was clipped by 2 bases and J by 13 bases; unmatched bases: 8. Germline CDR1 and CDR2: MNHEY and SVGAGI. The length of the CDR3 is 15 residues.